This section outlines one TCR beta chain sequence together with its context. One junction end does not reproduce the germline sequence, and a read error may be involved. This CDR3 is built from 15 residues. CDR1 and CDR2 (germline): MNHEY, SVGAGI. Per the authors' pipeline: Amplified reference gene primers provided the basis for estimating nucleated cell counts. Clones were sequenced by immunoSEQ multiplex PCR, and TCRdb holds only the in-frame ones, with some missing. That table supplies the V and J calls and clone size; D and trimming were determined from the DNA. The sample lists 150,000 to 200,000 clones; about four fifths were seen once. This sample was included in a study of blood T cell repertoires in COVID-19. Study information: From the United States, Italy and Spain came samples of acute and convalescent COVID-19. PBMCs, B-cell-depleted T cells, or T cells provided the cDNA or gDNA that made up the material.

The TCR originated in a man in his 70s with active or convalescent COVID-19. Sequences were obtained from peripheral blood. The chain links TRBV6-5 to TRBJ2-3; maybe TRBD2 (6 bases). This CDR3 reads CAAQEGQVGTDTQYF. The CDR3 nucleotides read TGTGCCGCACAGGAGGGGCAGGTTGGCACGGATACGCAGTATTTT.